These 20 T cell receptor beta chains originate from one sample sequenced in a study of PD-1 blockade in classical Hodgkin lymphoma. With no exception, relapse followed autologous stem cell transplantation in all patients, and brentuximab vedotin exposure varied. Sequencing was performed with immunoSEQ multiplex PCR; in TCRdb, only in-frame clones are kept and a portion is missing. The data hold some 15,000 clones, with 75% to 90% observed a single time. The input for sequencing was peripheral blood mononuclear cells (PBMCs), taken before the second cycle of nivolumab. All receptors come from a human donor with classical Hodgkin lymphoma.

The chain couples TRBV6-5 to TRBJ2-3; perhaps TRBD2 as D (7 bases). Germline CDR1 is MNHEY and CDR2 is SVGAGI. The CDR3 spans 12 residues. The ends were cut back, 5 bases at V and 14 bases at J, with 17 bases in the middle. The CDR3 DNA reads as TGTGCCAGCAGTATACGGGCGGGGGCTCTGTATTTT. This encodes CASSIRAGALYF.

This chain connects TRBV30 to TRBJ2-4; TRBD1 matches at 10 bases. The V gene end was trimmed by 3 bases and the J gene end by 7 bases; junction bases not matched to a gene: 3. The germline CDR1 and CDR2 sequences are GTSNPN and SVGIG (reference sequence). The CDR3 is 13 amino acids. The CDR3 region is CAWSRTGGNIQYF. Here the CDR3 DNA reads TGTGCCTGGAGCAGGACAGGGGGGAACATTCAGTACTTC. The whole variable domain, filled in from reference TRBV30 and TRBJ2-4, reads SQTIHQWPATLVQPVGSPLSLECTVEGTSNPNLYWYRQAAGRGLQLLFYSVGIGQISSEVPQNLSASRPQDRQFILSSKKLLLSDSGFYLCAWSRTGGNIQYFGAGTRLSVL.

This clone occurred once. The CDR3, as DNA: TGTGCCAGCAGTTTTGACAGGGGCACTGAAGCTTTCTTT. It yields the protein CASSFDRGTEAFF. This chain joins TRBV6-5 and TRBJ1-1; the match to TRBD1 covers 8 bases. The CDR3 consists of 13 residues. Germline assignment: CDR1 MNHEY and CDR2 SVGAGI. V shed 4 bases, J shed 4 bases, and the junction held 2 bases outside the gene matches.

This clone was found a few times. This sequence joins TRBV5-8 and TRBJ2-1; 12 nucleotides agree with TRBD2. The CDR3 runs to 18 residues. Germline lookup yields CDR1 SGHTS and CDR2 YDEGEE. The V segment lost 2 bases and the J segment 3 bases; nucleotides outside the gene matches: 9. This CDR3 reads CASSFLSSGRALYNEQFF. DNA of the CDR3: TGTGCCAGCAGCTTTCTCTCTAGCGGGAGGGCCCTCTACAATGAGCAGTTCTTC.

A remark on this clone: The DNA is left out, because the CDR3 cannot be placed on it with certainty; the CDR3 is given as TCRdb lists it. This chain uses TRBV21-1 with TRBJ2-3; the D call of TRBD1 is as the table states it, not checked on the DNA. TRBV21-1 is noted as a pseudogene. From its first to its last residue, the CDR3 has 15 amino acids. The CDR3 is CASSRVGQGTDTQYF.

This rearrangement joins TRBV4-2 to TRBJ1-3; the D is unclear. V lost 3 bases and J 0 bases, leaving 12 bases between the germline ends. CDR3 length: 16 residues. Per the germline V gene, CDR1 is LGHNA and CDR2 is YNFKEQ. CDR3: CASSHLDGLSGNTIYF. In nucleotides, the CDR3 is TGTGCCAGCAGCCATTTAGACGGGCTCTCTGGAAACACCATATATTTT.

This clone was seen once. CDR3 loop: CAWSVTGTDYGYTF. The CDR3 DNA is TGTGCCTGGAGTGTCACAGGGACCGACTATGGCTACACCTTC. The rearrangement links TRBV30 to TRBJ1-2; a possible D gene is TRBD1 (6 bases). This CDR3 has 14 residues. Germline-derived CDR1 and CDR2 are GTSNPN and SVGIG (reference sequence). V was cut by 0 bases and J by 3 bases, with 11 bases left in between.

This clone has just a few counts. The CDR3 DNA sequence: TGTGCCAGCAGTGACTCGTCTAGCGGGGGAGGGAATGAGCAGTTCTTC. Amino acid sequence: CASSDSSSGGGNEQFF. The V gene is TRBV6-4, the J gene TRBJ2-1; the match to TRBD2 covers 10 bases. The CDR3 runs 16 residues. V shed 0 bases and J 7 bases; nucleotides not matched to a gene: 6. Germline CDR1 MRHNA, CDR2 SNTAGT.

The chain is built from TRBV10-3 and TRBJ2-5, with D hard to call. V was pared by 10 bases and J by 5 bases, with 11 bases between. This CDR3 spans 11 amino acids. Germline assignment: CDR1 ENHRY and CDR2 SYGVKD. CDR3 nucleotide sequence: TGTGCCACCAGACTCGGGGAGACCCAGTACTTC. This encodes CATRLGETQYF.

The chain carries TRBV10-1 and TRBJ2-1; 9 bases agree with TRBD2. The CDR3 is made up of 16 amino acids. With 1 base clipped from V and 10 bases from J, the junction kept 11 bases outside the gene matches. Germline V gives CDR1 WNHNN, CDR2 SYGVQD (reference sequence). CDR3 nucleotides: TGCGCCAGCAGTGAGTGGAGGGCTAGCGGGACCGGAGAGCAGTTCTTC. Protein product: CASSEWRASGTGEQFF.

This clone is medium-sized (0.01 to 0.1%) in the sample. The chain employs TRBV28 and TRBJ2-2; no reliable D call. The CDR3 contains 14 residues. Germline-derived CDR1 and CDR2 are MDHEN and SYDVKM. Trimming cost V 8 bases and J 0 bases, with 10 bases left between them. The CDR3 sequence: CASHAGSNTGELFF. The CDR3 DNA sequence: TGTGCCAGCCATGCCGGCTCGAACACCGGGGAGCTGTTTTTT.

The genes are TRBV5-4 and TRBJ2-7, with a possible D match to TRBD2 (6 bases). CDR3 size: 13 residues. Trimming cost V 5 bases and J 9 bases, with 18 bases left between them. CDR1 and CDR2 from the germline V gene are SGHNT and YYREEE (reference sequence). The CDR3 sequence: CASRDPLSEGQYF. CDR3 nucleotide sequence: TGTGCCAGCAGGGACCCCCTTTCGGAGGGGCAGTACTTC.

This chain joins TRBV14 and TRBJ2-5; D is possibly TRBD2 (5 bases). Germline V gene lookup returns CDR1 SGHDN and CDR2 FVKESK. Between the trimmed V and J ends, which lost 0 bases and 2 bases, there was a span of 31 bases. CDR3 size: 22 residues. The CDR3 protein is CASSQDPGRGGVLALGQETQYF. The CDR3 nucleotides are TGTGCCAGCAGCCAAGACCCAGGACGAGGAGGCGTCCTAGCCTTGGGGCAAGAGACCCAGTACTTC.

This rearrangement joins TRBV7-9 to TRBJ2-3, with TRBD2 matching 7 bases. The length of the CDR3 is 18 residues. Germline lookup yields CDR1 SEHNR and CDR2 FQNEAQ (reference sequence). The ends lost 1 base at V and 2 bases at J; junction bases unmatched: 12. CDR3 protein: CASSLDRGISGYTDTQYF. CDR3 sequence (DNA): TGTGCCAGCAGCTTAGATAGAGGGATTAGCGGGTACACAGATACGCAGTATTTT.

CDR3 protein: CASSIVDSSYEQYF. CDR3 DNA sequence: TGTGCCAGTAGTATAGTGGACAGCTCCTACGAGCAGTACTTC. J is TRBJ2-7 and V is TRBV19, with D possibly being TRBD1 (6 bases). This CDR3 has 14 amino acids. V lost 1 base and J lost 0, with 7 bases in between. Germline CDR1 reads LNHDA; CDR2 reads SQIVND (reference sequence). Variable domain in full (rest from reference TRBV19 and TRBJ2-7): DGGITQSPKYLFRKEGQNVTLSCEQNLNHDAMYWYRQDPGQGLRLIYYSQIVNDFQKGDIAEGYSVSREKKESFPLTVTSAQKNPTAFYLCASSIVDSSYEQYFGPGTRLTVT.

V and J are TRBV7-9 and TRBJ2-7, with 8 bases that match TRBD2. The junction had 1 base not matched to a gene; V was cut back by 2 bases and J by 4 bases. The CDR3 has 13 amino acids. CDR1 SEHNR and CDR2 FQNEAQ come from the germline V gene (reference sequence). The chain's CDR3 is CASSLTSGYEQYF. CDR3 DNA sequence: TGTGCCAGCAGCTTAACTAGCGGTTACGAGCAGTACTTC.

The V call is TRBV5-1, the J call TRBJ1-1; 8 positions match TRBD1. This CDR3 has 18 residues. Germline V gives CDR1 SGHRS, CDR2 YFSETQ. V lost 5 bases to trimming and J lost 1 base; unmatched junction nucleotides: 16. CDR3 in amino acids: CASSRDRHSSGRNTEAFF. Here the CDR3 DNA reads TGCGCCAGCAGTCGGGACAGGCACTCCTCGGGCCGGAACACTGAAGCTTTCTTT.

The rearrangement joins TRBV5-6 to TRBJ2-7; possible D gene TRBD2, 5 bases. This CDR3 region has 15 residues. Trimming pared 0 bases from V and 6 bases from J, leaving 16 bases between. The V gene's germline CDR1 is SGHDT and CDR2 YYEEEE. CDR3 sequence (DNA): TGTGCCAGCAGCTTGGTTTCTAGCCAGTACGCCGAGCAGTACTTC. Translated, it gives CASSLVSSQYAEQYF.

The V and J genes are TRBV5-1 and TRBJ1-1; 7 bases map to TRBD1. CDR1 is SGHRS, CDR2 YFSETQ, per germline. The CDR3 consists of 14 residues. The junction had 13 bases not matched to a gene; V was cut back by 4 bases and J by 10 bases. CDR3 sequence: CASSQHQGVVAAFF. Written as DNA, the CDR3 is TGCGCCAGCAGCCAACATCAGGGGGTGGTGGCAGCTTTCTTT.

This clone was detected only a few times. The rearrangement joins TRBV4-1 to TRBJ1-1; D is possibly TRBD1 (6 bases). Trimming took off 4 bases at V and 0 bases at J, with 18 bases between the two ends. The CDR3 runs to 17 residues. Germline V gene sequence: CDR1 MGHRA, CDR2 YSYEKL. CDR3 coding DNA: TGCGCCAGCAGCCCGGACAGATTCCAGGGCTTGAACACTGAAGCTTTCTTT. Residues: CASSPDRFQGLNTEAFF.